This entry describes one TCR beta chain. There is no known antigen for this receptor. Nothing much larger sits one base from this clone, and base qualities are not available. This sample is part of a study of cytomegalovirus exposure and HLA in healthy donors (dated by TCRdb to 2016 to 2017). Context from the whole study: A later analysis indicated that the 95 to 150 validation repertoires were generated on the platform also employed for the roughly 730 repertoires of the first cohort. To predict cytomegalovirus infection status, the study combined high-throughput TCR immunosequencing, statistical association of individual TCRs with disease status, and machine learning. The study was designed to test whether signatures of past pathogen exposure could be identified by cataloging public T cell receptors. Along with the roughly 670-subject first cohort, a separate validation cohort of roughly 110 different subjects was used.

Points the paper makes about the study in general: In the study, about 150 TCR beta chains were listed as associated with cytomegalovirus. The validation cohort had no HLA typing available for a later analysis, so co-occurrence within that cohort was assessed over all 130 or so repertoires. The authors suggested that the approach could potentially be generalized to other disease states and immunological phenotypes. Subsequent analysis determined that TCRs grouped into clusters in the first cohort also showed a tendency toward co-occurrence across the 120 or so validation repertoires, and 90% to 95% of cluster scores exceeded 0. Three of the identified cytomegalovirus-associated TCR beta chains were confirmed in vitro to be specific for cytomegalovirus antigens. Cytomegalovirus status was reported to be diagnosed by the classifier with high specificity and sensitivity in both the original and validation cohorts. Most TCR sequences were observed very rarely across donors, whereas some public TCRs were present in many individuals.

V is pruned by 5 bases and J by 3 bases, leaving 3 bases of the junction without a gene match. The CDR3 covers 12 residues, taking in both the cysteine and the phenylalanine. The CDR3 DNA has 36 bases and is translated from base 1. For CDR1 and CDR2, the germline V gene lists SQVTM and ANQGSEA. Donors formed part of the validation cohort, which comprised about 130 subjects and was distinct from the first cohort of under 750 subjects. The library came from the immunoSEQ multiplex PCR assay. The authors' analysis ran thus. A statistical classification framework was built to diagnose cytomegalovirus status from the catalog of TCR beta chain sequences. Here the immuneACCESS table is served through TCRdb, limited to in-frame sequences with V and J called. Missing clones are a known gap in these copies; in checked studies unresolved V genes cover under half, and the rest lacks a known reason. V, J and clone size are taken as reported in that table, and D and trimming were inferred from the DNA itself. The sample contains approximately 150,000 clones, 85% to 90% of them found a single time. Around 3.4% of the sample belongs to the ten largest clones.

Recombination connected TRBV29-1 to TRBJ1-2; TRBD1 lines up with 7 middle nucleotides. This TCR was recovered from a woman under 30 in good health and CMV-seropositive. Sequencing used PBMCs. The sequenced DNA: TGCAGCGTTAATGGGACAGACTATGGCTACACCTTC. Protein translation: CSVNGTDYGYTF. Here the CDR3 is joined to the reference TRBV29-1 and TRBJ1-2 genes, and the full variable domain is: SAVISQKPSRDICQRGTSLTIQCQVDSQVTMMFWYRQQPGQSLTLIATANQGSEATYESGFVIDKFPISRPNLTFSTLTVSNMSPEDSSIYLCSVNGTDYGYTFGSGTRLTVV.